The subject of this entry is one T cell receptor beta chain. The entry originates in a study of CD8 T cells in Susac syndrome. RNA amounts of 0.5 to 1 ug underwent reverse transcription with random hexamers. TCRdb re-analysed the immunoSEQ multiplex PCR reads in MiXCR, keeping a single row per CDR3 protein. The table shows approximately 140,000 distinct CDR3 sequences, with approximately 96% occurring only once. The sequenced target, TCR beta, came from blood CD8+ and CD4+ T cells. The germline V gene has CDR1 KGHSH and CDR2 LQKENI. V lost 4 bases and J lost 0; bases outside the gene matches: 9. CDR3 size: 17 residues.

Sequencing was carried out using CD4+ T cells from PBMCs. The TCR sequence derives from a human donor with multiple sclerosis. V gene TRBV18 combines with J gene TRBJ1-3; the match to TRBD1 covers 7 bases. The CDR3 sequence is CASSLLTQGSSGNTIYF. The DNA of the CDR3 is TGTGCCAGCTCACTACTGACACAGGGGAGCTCTGGAAACACCATATATTTT.